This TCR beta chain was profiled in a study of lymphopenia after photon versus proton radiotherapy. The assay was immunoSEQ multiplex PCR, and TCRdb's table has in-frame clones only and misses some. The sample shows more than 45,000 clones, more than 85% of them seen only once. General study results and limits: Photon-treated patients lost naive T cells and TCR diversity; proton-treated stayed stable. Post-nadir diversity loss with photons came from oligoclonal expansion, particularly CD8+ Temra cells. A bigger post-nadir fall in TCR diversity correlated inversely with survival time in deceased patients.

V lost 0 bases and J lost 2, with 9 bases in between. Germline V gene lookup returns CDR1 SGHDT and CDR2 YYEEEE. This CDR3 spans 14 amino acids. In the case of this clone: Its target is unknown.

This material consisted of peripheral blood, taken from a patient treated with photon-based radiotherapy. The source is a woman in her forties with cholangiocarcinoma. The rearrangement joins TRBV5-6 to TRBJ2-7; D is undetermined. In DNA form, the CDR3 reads TGTGCCAGCAGCTTGGGTGGGGTGACCTACGAGCAGTACTTC. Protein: CASSLGGVTYEQYF. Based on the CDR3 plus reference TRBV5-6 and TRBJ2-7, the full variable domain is DAGVTQSPTHLIKTRGQQVTLRCSPKSGHDTVSWYQQALGQGPQFIFQYYEEEERQRGNFPDRFSGHQFPNYSSELNVNALLLGDSALYLCASSLGGVTYEQYFGPGTRLTVT.